This TCR beta chain was sequenced for a study of T cell changes during pregnancy in multiple sclerosis. The germline gives CDR1 MRHNA, CDR2 SNTAGT. CDR3 length: 14 residues. J was trimmed by 6 bases and V by 4 bases; bases with no gene match: 6. This table comes from immunoSEQ multiplex PCR, and its TCRdb copy is limited to in-frame clones, with some not included. Of 60,000 to 90,000 clones listed, about 91% are singletons. This clonotype was sampled from a female donor with multiple sclerosis, enrolled in a pregnancy study. The chain recombines TRBV6-4 with TRBJ2-3, with 8 bases aligning to TRBD2. The starting material was peripheral blood, obtained before pregnancy. CDR3 in DNA: TGTGCCAGCAGTGGAACCGGCGGGGGGGATACGCAGTATTTT. It encodes CASSGTGGGDTQYF.